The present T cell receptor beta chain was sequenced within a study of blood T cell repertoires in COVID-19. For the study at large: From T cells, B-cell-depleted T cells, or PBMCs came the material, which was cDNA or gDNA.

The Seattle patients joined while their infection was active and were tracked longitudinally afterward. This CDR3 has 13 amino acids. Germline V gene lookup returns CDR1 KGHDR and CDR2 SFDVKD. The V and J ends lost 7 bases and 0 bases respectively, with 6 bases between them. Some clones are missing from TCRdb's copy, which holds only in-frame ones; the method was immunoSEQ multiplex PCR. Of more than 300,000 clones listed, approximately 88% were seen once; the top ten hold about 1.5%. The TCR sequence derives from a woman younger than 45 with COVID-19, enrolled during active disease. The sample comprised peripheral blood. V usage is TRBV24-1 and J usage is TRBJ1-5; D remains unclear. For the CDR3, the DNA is TGTGCCACCAGGAGAGGTAGCAATCAGCCCCAGCATTTT. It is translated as CATRRGSNQPQHF.